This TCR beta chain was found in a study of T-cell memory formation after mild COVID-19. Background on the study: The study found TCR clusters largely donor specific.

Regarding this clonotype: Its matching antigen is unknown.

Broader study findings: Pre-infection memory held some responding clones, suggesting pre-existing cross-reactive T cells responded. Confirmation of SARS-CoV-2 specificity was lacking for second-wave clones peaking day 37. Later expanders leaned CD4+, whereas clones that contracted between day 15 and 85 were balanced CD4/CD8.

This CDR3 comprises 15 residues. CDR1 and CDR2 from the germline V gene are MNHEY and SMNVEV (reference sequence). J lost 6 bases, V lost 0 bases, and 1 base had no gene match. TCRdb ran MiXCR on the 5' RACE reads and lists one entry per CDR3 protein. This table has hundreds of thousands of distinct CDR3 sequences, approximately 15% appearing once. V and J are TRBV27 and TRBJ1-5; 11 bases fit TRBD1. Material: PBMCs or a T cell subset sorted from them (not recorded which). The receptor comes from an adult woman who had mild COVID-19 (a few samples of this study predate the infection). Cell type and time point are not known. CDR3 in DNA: TGTGCCAGCAGTTTATCCGGGACAGGGGGTCAGCCCCAGCATTTT. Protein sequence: CASSLSGTGGQPQHF.